The clone carrying this T cell receptor beta chain was recorded at least ten times. The antigen remains unidentified. The sample belongs to a study of Graves' ophthalmopathy and Graves' hyperthyroidism. Across the whole study: Blood was drawn at initial diagnosis, before any treatment.

Germline CDR1 MNHNS, CDR2 SASEGT. The CDR3 consists of 11 residues. V gave up 10 bases and J gave up 9 bases, with 15 bases separating them. Ages of hyperthyroidism patients ran from 18 to 65, and their diagnoses were new, under 2 months' duration. The PBMCs were taken from approximately 9 ml of fresh peripheral blood. RNA transcripts provided the template for amplifying TCR beta CDR3 regions. An opening RT-PCR round employed HTBI primers and preceded a second-round multiplex PCR. MiXCR was run by TCRdb on the multiplex PCR reads, yielding one entry per CDR3 protein. The sample lists hundreds of thousands of distinct CDR3 sequences, 20% to 25% seen once, with 2.5% to 3% in the top ten. Study-level findings and limits: Blood contained most expanded thyroid clonotypes exceeding 0.001 frequency.

The rearrangement links TRBV6-1 to TRBJ1-1; the D is unclear. The TCR sequence derives from a woman in her late teens or twenties with stable Graves' hyperthyroidism. Material: peripheral blood. The CDR3 nucleotides read TGTGCCACCCCGAGGACCGGTAAAGCTTTCTTT. Translation gives CATPRTGKAFF.